The sequence of this TCR beta chain was determined in a study of shared clonotypes between healthy human individuals. Germline V gives CDR1 SQVTM, CDR2 ANQGSEA. CDR3 size: 16 residues. The ends were cut back, 7 bases at V and 5 bases at J, with 23 bases in the middle. The protocol was immunoSEQ multiplex PCR, while the TCRdb copy is restricted to in-frame clones and leaves out a portion. The sample has 2,100,000 or so clones, around 95% seen once. Material: naive CD4+ T cells sorted from blood. Noted subset: CD45RA+ positively selected. The clonotype comes from a man aged 18 to 35 in good health. This chain links TRBV29-1 with TRBJ2-2, with TRBD2 as a possible D gene (6 bases). This CDR3 is CSARMSRVGGTGELFF. CDR3 coding DNA: TGCAGCGCCCGAATGTCGAGGGTTGGGGGGACCGGGGAGCTGTTTTTT.